The T cell receptor beta chain described here comes from a study of blood T cell repertoires in COVID-19. Study at large: PBMCs, B-cell-depleted T cells, or T cells were the source of the cDNA or gDNA that made up the material.

Trimming stripped 3 bases from V and 0 bases from J, with 12 bases between. The CDR3 extends over 14 amino acids. In germline, CDR1 is DFQATT, CDR2 SNEGSKA (reference sequence). In the authors' workflow: For nucleated cells, counts were estimated from reference gene primer amplification. Using immunoSEQ multiplex PCR, the repertoire was profiled, and TCRdb retains in-frame clones only, with some absent. V and J calls and clone size are given by that table; D and trimming were obtained from the DNA. The sample records 150,000 to 250,000 clones, approximately 90% being singletons. Participants were aged about 18 to 90 years, lived in about 26 US areas, and enrolled virtually. Cohort 3 recovered donors had two negative PCRs, clearance, or symptom resolution.

Material: PBMCs or T cells enriched from blood (not recorded which). The TCR comes from a woman younger than 45 who had recovered from COVID-19. V gene TRBV20-1 combines with J gene TRBJ2-7; possible D gene TRBD2, 5 bases. The CDR3 DNA sequence: TGCAGTGCTAGTTTTGGGGAGTTCTCCTACGAGCAGTACTTC. Amino acid sequence: CSASFGEFSYEQYF.